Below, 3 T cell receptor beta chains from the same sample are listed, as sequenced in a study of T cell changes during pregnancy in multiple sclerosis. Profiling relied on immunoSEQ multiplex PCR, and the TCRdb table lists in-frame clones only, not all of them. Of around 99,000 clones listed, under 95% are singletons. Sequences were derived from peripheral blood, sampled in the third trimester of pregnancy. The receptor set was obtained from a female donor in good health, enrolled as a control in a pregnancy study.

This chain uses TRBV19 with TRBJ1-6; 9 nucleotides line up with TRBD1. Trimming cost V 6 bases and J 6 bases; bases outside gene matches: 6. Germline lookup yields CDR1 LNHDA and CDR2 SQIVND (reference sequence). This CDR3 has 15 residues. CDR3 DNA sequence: TGTGCCAGTAGCCTAGGACAGGGGCTTAATTCACCCCTCCACTTT. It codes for CASSLGQGLNSPLHF.

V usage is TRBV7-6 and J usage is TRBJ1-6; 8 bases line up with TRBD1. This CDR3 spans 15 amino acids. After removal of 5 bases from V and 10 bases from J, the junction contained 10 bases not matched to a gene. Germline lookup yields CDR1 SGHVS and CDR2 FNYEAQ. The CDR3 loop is CASSASDRVVSPLHF. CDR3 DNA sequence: TGTGCCAGCAGCGCTTCGGACAGGGTGGTGTCACCCCTCCACTTT.

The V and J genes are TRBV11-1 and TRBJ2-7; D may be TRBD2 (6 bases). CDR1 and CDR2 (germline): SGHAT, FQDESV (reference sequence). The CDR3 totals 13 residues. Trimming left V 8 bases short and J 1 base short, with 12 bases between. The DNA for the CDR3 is TGTGCCAGCCGGAAGGAGGGTTCCTACGAGCAGTACTTC. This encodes CASRKEGSYEQYF.